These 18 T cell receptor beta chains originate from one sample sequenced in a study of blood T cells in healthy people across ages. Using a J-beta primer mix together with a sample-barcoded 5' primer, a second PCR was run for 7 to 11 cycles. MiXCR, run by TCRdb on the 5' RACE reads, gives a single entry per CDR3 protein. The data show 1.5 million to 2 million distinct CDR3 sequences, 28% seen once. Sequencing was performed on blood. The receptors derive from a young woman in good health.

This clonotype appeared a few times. Written as DNA, the CDR3 is TGTGCCAGCAGTGAATGGGGGCGCGGCTCCTACAATGAGCAGTTCTTC. Its protein is CASSEWGRGSYNEQFF. The rearrangement joins TRBV6-1 to TRBJ2-1; D might be TRBD1 (6 bases). CDR3 size: 16 residues. CDR1 and CDR2 from the germline V gene are MNHNS and SASEGT. Trimming pared 2 bases from V and 0 bases from J, leaving 11 bases between.

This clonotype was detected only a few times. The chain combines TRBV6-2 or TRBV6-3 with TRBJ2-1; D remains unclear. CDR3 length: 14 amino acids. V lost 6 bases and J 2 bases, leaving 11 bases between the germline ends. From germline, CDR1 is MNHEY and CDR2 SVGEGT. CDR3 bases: TGTGCCAGCAGGGAGTTCCCCCCCTACAATGAGCAGTTCTTC. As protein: CASREFPPYNEQFF.

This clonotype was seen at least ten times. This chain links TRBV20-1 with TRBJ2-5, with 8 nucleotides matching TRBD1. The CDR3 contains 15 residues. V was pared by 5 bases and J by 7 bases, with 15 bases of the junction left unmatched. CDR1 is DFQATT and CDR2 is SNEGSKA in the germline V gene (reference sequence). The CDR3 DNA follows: TGCAGTGCTCCGCCCGCGGCAGGGGGCGTTGGGACCCAGTACTTC. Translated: CSAPPAAGGVGTQYF.

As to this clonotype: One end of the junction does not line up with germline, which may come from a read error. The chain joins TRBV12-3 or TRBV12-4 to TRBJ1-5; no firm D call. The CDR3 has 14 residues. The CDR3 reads CASSLDLWNQLQHF. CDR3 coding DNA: TGTGCCAGCAGTTTAGATTTGTGGAATCAGCTCCAGCATTTT.

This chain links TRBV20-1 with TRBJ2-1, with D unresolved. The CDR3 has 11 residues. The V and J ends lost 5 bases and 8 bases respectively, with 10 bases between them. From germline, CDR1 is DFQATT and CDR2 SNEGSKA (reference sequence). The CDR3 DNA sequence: TGCAGTGCTGCTGTAGAGGATGAGCAGTTCTTC. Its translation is CSAAVEDEQFF.

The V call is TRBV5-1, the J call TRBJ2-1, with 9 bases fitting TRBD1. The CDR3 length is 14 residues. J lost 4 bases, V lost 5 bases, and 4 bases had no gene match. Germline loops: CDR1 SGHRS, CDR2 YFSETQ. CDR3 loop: CASRRTGDYNEQFF. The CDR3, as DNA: TGCGCCAGCAGACGGACAGGGGATTACAATGAGCAGTTCTTC.

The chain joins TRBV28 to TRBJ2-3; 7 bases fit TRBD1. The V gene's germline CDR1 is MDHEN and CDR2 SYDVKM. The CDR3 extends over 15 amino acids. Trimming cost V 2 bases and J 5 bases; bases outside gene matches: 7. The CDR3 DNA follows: TGTGCCAGCAGTTTAACTCACAGGGGTGTAGATACGCAGTATTTT. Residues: CASSLTHRGVDTQYF.

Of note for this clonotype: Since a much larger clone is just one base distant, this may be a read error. The DNA of the CDR3 is TGCAGTGCTAGAGGTTTTGAAGGGGTAGATACGCAGTATTTT. It codes for CSARGFEGVDTQYF. This chain links TRBV20-1 with TRBJ2-3, with D possibly matching TRBD1 (5 bases). CDR3 size: 14 residues. V was clipped by 1 base and J by 5 bases, with 13 bases between them. Germline loops: CDR1 DFQATT, CDR2 SNEGSKA (reference sequence).

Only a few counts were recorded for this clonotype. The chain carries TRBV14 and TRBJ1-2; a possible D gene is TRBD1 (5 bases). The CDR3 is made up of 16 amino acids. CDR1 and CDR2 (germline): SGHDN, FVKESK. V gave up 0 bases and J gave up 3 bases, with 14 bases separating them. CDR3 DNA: TGTGCCAGCAGCCAAGATCTAAGGGGCGCCGACTATGGCTACACCTTC. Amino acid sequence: CASSQDLRGADYGYTF.

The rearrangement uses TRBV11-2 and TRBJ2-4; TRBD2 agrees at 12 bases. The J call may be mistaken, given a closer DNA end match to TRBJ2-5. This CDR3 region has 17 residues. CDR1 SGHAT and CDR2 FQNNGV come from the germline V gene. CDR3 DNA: TGTGCCAGCAGCTTGACTAGCGGGAGCAATGGGGGAGAGACCCAGTACTTC. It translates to CASSLTSGSNGGETQYF.

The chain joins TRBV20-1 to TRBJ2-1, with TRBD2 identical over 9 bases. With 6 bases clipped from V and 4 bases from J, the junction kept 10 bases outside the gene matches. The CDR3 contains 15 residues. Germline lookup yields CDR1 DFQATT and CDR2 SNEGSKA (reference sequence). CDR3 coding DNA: TGCAGTGCGACTTCCACCGCGGGAGGGTACAATGAGCAGTTCTTC. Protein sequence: CSATSTAGGYNEQFF.

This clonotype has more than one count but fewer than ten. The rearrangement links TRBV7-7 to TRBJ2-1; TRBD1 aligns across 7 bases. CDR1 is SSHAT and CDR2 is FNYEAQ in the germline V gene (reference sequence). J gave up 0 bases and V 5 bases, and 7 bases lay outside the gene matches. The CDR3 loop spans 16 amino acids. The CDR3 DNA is TGTGCCAGCAGCCCAGCAGGGGGATTCTCCTACAATGAGCAGTTCTTC. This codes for CASSPAGGFSYNEQFF.

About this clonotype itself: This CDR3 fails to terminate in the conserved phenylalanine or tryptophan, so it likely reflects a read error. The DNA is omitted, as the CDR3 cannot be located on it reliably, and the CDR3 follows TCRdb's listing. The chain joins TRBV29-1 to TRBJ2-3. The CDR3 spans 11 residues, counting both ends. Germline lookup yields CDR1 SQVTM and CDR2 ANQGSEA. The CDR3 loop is CSVDTVREQYL.

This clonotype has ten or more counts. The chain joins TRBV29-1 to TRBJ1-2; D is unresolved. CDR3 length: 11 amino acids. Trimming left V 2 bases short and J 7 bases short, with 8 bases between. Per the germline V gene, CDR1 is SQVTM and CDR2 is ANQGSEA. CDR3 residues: CSVENLAGYTF. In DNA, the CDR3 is TGCAGCGTTGAAAATCTAGCTGGCTACACCTTC.

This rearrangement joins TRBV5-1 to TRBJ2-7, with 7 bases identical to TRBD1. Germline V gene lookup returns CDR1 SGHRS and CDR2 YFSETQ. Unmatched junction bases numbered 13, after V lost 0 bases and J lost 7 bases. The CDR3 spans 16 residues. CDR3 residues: CASSLEVGTATGEQYF. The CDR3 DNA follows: TGCGCCAGCAGCTTGGAGGTCGGGACAGCTACGGGGGAGCAGTACTTC.

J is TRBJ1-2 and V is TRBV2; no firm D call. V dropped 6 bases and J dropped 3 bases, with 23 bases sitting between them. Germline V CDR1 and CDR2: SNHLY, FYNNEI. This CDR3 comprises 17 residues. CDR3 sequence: CASSLSGIGPRYYGYTF. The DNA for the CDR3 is TGTGCCAGCAGCCTCTCCGGAATTGGTCCCCGGTACTATGGCTACACCTTC.

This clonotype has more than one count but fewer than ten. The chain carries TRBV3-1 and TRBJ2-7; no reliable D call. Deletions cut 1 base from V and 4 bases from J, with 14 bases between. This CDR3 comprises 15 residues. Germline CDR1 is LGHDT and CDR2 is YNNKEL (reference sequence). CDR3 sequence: CASSQVADAFYEQYF. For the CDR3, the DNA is TGTGCCAGCAGCCAAGTGGCGGACGCGTTTTACGAGCAGTACTTC.

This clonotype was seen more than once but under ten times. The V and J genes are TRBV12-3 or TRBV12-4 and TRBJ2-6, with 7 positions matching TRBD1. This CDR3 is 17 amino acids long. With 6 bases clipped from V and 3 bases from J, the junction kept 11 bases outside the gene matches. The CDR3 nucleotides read TGTGCCAGCAGCCGGACGACAGGGTTGGTTGGGGCCAACGTCCTGACTTTC. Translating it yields CASSRTTGLVGANVLTF.